The rows below give T cell receptor beta chains drawn from one sample of a study of T cells in Graves' hyperthyroidism and ophthalmopathy. TCRdb independently ran MiXCR on the multiplex PCR reads; one entry per CDR3 protein. Of about 330,000 distinct CDR3 sequences in the sample, roughly an eighth were seen once. The source material was blood. These receptor sequences come from a woman aged 40-49 years with Graves' ophthalmopathy. Both conserved end residues are part of each CDR3. Fields, in order: J gene, V gene, D gene, clone size, CDR3 DNA, CDR3 protein. A D gene is named only where the DNA matches it firmly. Not all rows give a size; the values are once, few, many and, for expanded clones, a class.

j_call: TRBJ1-2
v_call: TRBV12-3/TRBV12-4
d_call: TRBD1
clone_size: many
cdr3_nt: TGTGCCAGCTGCGGACAGGGGGCGTTAGGAGGCTACACCTTC
cdr3_aa: CASCGQGALGGYTF

j_call: TRBJ1-3
v_call: TRBV6-1
d_call: .
clone_size: few
cdr3_nt: TGTGCCAGCAGTGAAGCTAGCTATGGAAACACCATATATTTT
cdr3_aa: CASSEASYGNTIYF

j_call: TRBJ1-2
v_call: TRBV25-1
d_call: .
clone_size: .
cdr3_nt: TGTGCCAGCAGGAGCCGGGCCAACTATGGCTACACCTTC
cdr3_aa: CASRSRANYGYTF

j_call: TRBJ2-7
v_call: TRBV10-1
d_call: TRBD2
clone_size: .
cdr3_nt: TGCGCCAGCAGTGAGGCCGGGGGGAGGCAGTACTTC
cdr3_aa: CASSEAGGRQYF

j_call: TRBJ2-3
v_call: TRBV7-6
d_call: TRBD2
clone_size: .
cdr3_nt: TGTGCCAGCAGCTTAGCGCATGGTAGCGGGGGTATTCCGTCTAGCACAGATACGCAGTATTTT
cdr3_aa: CASSLAHGSGGIPSSTDTQYF

j_call: TRBJ2-1
v_call: TRBV2
d_call: TRBD2
clone_size: .
cdr3_nt: TGTGCCAGCAGTACTAGCGGAGAAACCTGCAATGAGCAGTTCTTC
cdr3_aa: CASSTSGETCNEQFF

j_call: TRBJ2-1
v_call: TRBV5-4
d_call: TRBD2
clone_size: .
cdr3_nt: TGTGCCAGCAGCTTGGAACCTAGCGGGAGATCCTACAATGAGCAGTTCTTC
cdr3_aa: CASSLEPSGRSYNEQFF

j_call: TRBJ2-7
v_call: TRBV7-9
d_call: .
clone_size: .
cdr3_nt: TGTGCCAGCAGCGGACGAGGAGAAGGCGAGCAGTACTTC
cdr3_aa: CASSGRGEGEQYF

j_call: TRBJ2-1
v_call: TRBV2
d_call: .
clone_size: many
cdr3_nt: TGTGCCAGCAGTTCAGGACACCTCCGGCAGGGTGAGCAGTTCTTC
cdr3_aa: CASSSGHLRQGEQFF

j_call: TRBJ2-7
v_call: TRBV20-1
d_call: .
clone_size: .
cdr3_nt: TGCAGTGCTAGAGATAGGAATGGAGGGGTCGTTTACGAGCAGTACTTC
cdr3_aa: CSARDRNGGVVYEQYF

j_call: TRBJ2-7
v_call: TRBV5-1
d_call: .
clone_size: .
cdr3_nt: TGCGCCAGCAGCCTGGGGGCGGCTATCGCGTACGAGCAGTACTTC
cdr3_aa: CASSLGAAIAYEQYF

j_call: TRBJ1-1
v_call: TRBV2
d_call: TRBD1
clone_size: many
cdr3_nt: TGTGCCAGCAGTGAAGCGCGCCCAGGGGGCTGGGGCACTGAAGCTTTCTTT
cdr3_aa: CASSEARPGGWGTEAFF

j_call: TRBJ2-1
v_call: TRBV13
d_call: TRBD2
clone_size: .
cdr3_nt: TGTGCCAGCAGCTGGCTAGCGGGAGCTGATGAGCAGTTCTTC
cdr3_aa: CASSWLAGADEQFF

j_call: TRBJ2-3
v_call: TRBV20-1
d_call: .
clone_size: few
cdr3_nt: TGCAGTGCTAGAGGAACCGGACGACAGCCTAGCACAGATACGCAGTATTTT
cdr3_aa: CSARGTGRQPSTDTQYF

j_call: TRBJ2-1
v_call: TRBV24-1
d_call: TRBD2
clone_size: .
cdr3_nt: TGTGCCACCAGTGAGCTTAGCGGGGGGGGTATCAATGAGCAGTTCTTC
cdr3_aa: CATSELSGGGINEQFF

j_call: TRBJ2-7
v_call: TRBV6-1
d_call: .
clone_size: .
cdr3_nt: TGTGCCAGCAGACCCCAGCCCAGCGAGAGGTTCAACTGCGAGCAGTACTTC
cdr3_aa: CASRPQPSERFNCEQYF

j_call: TRBJ2-2
v_call: TRBV7-9
d_call: .
clone_size: few
cdr3_nt: TGTGCCAGCAGCTTAGGACTAATAAACACCGGGGAGCTGTTTTTT
cdr3_aa: CASSLGLINTGELFF

j_call: TRBJ2-3
v_call: TRBV6-5
d_call: .
clone_size: many
cdr3_nt: TGTGCCAGCAGTTACCACTTTACAGATACGCAGTATTTT
cdr3_aa: CASSYHFTDTQYF

j_call: TRBJ2-5
v_call: TRBV20-1
d_call: .
clone_size: many
cdr3_nt: TGCAGTGCGGAGTCCGGGGAGACCCAGTACTTC
cdr3_aa: CSAESGETQYF

j_call: TRBJ2-1
v_call: TRBV28
d_call: .
clone_size: many
cdr3_nt: TGTGCCAGCAGCTGGACTAACTCCTACAATGAGCAGTTCTTC
cdr3_aa: CASSWTNSYNEQFF

j_call: TRBJ1-2
v_call: TRBV2
d_call: TRBD1
clone_size: many
cdr3_nt: TGTGCCAGCAGCGGTCCCGGGACAGAGATCCTGGGCTATGGCTACACCTTC
cdr3_aa: CASSGPGTEILGYGYTF

j_call: TRBJ1-6
v_call: TRBV6-6
d_call: TRBD1
clone_size: many
cdr3_nt: TGTGCCAGCAGTTACCGGGGGCAGGGGGAATCACCCCTCCACTTT
cdr3_aa: CASSYRGQGESPLHF

j_call: TRBJ1-5
v_call: TRBV20-1
d_call: .
clone_size: few
cdr3_nt: TGCAGTGCTAGAAGTCCCCACAATCAGCCCCAGCATTTT
cdr3_aa: CSARSPHNQPQHF

j_call: TRBJ2-1
v_call: TRBV3-1
d_call: TRBD2
clone_size: .
cdr3_nt: TGTGCCAGCAGCCAAGACCCCTTAGAGCGGGGGGGGAAAAATTACTACAATGAGCAGTTCTTC
cdr3_aa: CASSQDPLERGGKNYYNEQFF

j_call: TRBJ2-1
v_call: TRBV7-9
d_call: TRBD2
clone_size: .
cdr3_nt: TGTGCCAGCAGCGCCTGGACAGCGGGGGGCAGGGGATATGAGCAGCTCTTC
cdr3_aa: CASSAWTAGGRGYEQLF

j_call: TRBJ1-2
v_call: TRBV24-1
d_call: .
clone_size: many
cdr3_nt: TGTGCCACCAGTGGAAGTGCGGAATATGGCTACACCTTC
cdr3_aa: CATSGSAEYGYTF

j_call: TRBJ2-7
v_call: TRBV10-3
d_call: .
clone_size: .
cdr3_nt: TGTGCCATCAGTGAGTTGGGCAGACCCTGCGAGCAGTACTTC
cdr3_aa: CAISELGRPCEQYF

j_call: TRBJ1-4
v_call: TRBV28
d_call: .
clone_size: many
cdr3_nt: TGTGCGCACAACAGGGTCACTAATGAAAAACTGTTTTTT
cdr3_aa: CAHNRVTNEKLFF

j_call: TRBJ2-7
v_call: TRBV6-1
d_call: TRBD1
clone_size: many
cdr3_nt: TGTGCCAGTCGGGACAGGGGTTTTTACGAGCAGTACTTC
cdr3_aa: CASRDRGFYEQYF

j_call: TRBJ2-1
v_call: TRBV7-2
d_call: TRBD2
clone_size: .
cdr3_nt: TGTGCCAGCAGCTTTCAAGCGGGAGTGGGGGAGCAGTTCTTC
cdr3_aa: CASSFQAGVGEQFF

j_call: TRBJ1-2
v_call: TRBV27
d_call: TRBD1
clone_size: many
cdr3_nt: TGTGCCAGCAGAGATCCCGGGACAGGCGTCTACACCTTC
cdr3_aa: CASRDPGTGVYTF

j_call: TRBJ1-6
v_call: TRBV5-1
d_call: .
clone_size: many
cdr3_nt: TGCGCCAGCAGCTTCGACAGGTCTAATTCACCCCTCCACTTT
cdr3_aa: CASSFDRSNSPLHF